This is a list of T cell receptor beta chains from one sample in a study of T cells in localized non-small cell lung cancer. The data were produced by immunoSEQ multiplex PCR, yet TCRdb's version contains in-frame clones alone and is incomplete. The sample records about 41,000 clones, approximately 80% being singletons. The source material was PBMCs, sampled before any cancer treatment. These receptors were collected from a man between 35 and 75 years old with stage II lung adenocarcinoma. Both conserved end residues are part of each CDR3. A D gene is named only where the DNA matches it firmly. Clone size, where shown, is once, few, many, or a class for clones that have expanded.

d_gene	v_gene	j_gene	abundance	CDR3nt	CDR3aa
.	TRBV7-8	TRBJ2-5	few	TGTGCCAGCAGCCTTCAGCTCCTCCAAGAGACCCAGTACTTC	CASSLQLLQETQYF
.	TRBV27	TRBJ2-1	.	TGTGCCAGCAGAGCAATAGGGAGCGGTCGGAATGAGCAGTTCTTC	CASRAIGSGRNEQFF
TRBD2	TRBV7-8	TRBJ2-7	.	TGTGCCAGCAGCTTTAGCGGGGGGGGCGAGGAGTACTTC	CASSFSGGGEEYF
.	TRBV5-4	TRBJ2-3	.	TGTGCCAGCAGCAGGGACGGAGGAGATACGCAGTATTTT	CASSRDGGDTQYF
TRBD2	TRBV5-1	TRBJ2-7	few	TGCGCCAGCAGCCCTACTCTGGTGGCTAGCGGGGGAGCCTACGAGCAGTACTTC	CASSPTLVASGGAYEQYF
TRBD1	TRBV27	TRBJ2-2	once	TGTGCCAGCAGTCCCGGGACAGGGACCGGGGAGCTGTTTTTT	CASSPGTGTGELFF
.	TRBV4-1	TRBJ1-1	.	TGCGCCAGCAGCCAAGATTTGAGGGGCACTGAAGCTTTCTTT	CASSQDLRGTEAFF
.	TRBV4-3	TRBJ2-1	.	TGCGCCAGCAGCCTTCGTTGGGGGAGCTCCTACAATGAGCAGTTCTTC	CASSLRWGSSYNEQFF
TRBD1	TRBV7-3	TRBJ2-2	.	TGTGCCAGCACCCTCGAACAGGGGGCCGGGGAGCTGTTTTTT	CASTLEQGAGELFF
.	TRBV7-8	TRBJ2-1	.	TGTGCCAGCAGCTCCTGGGGCGCTTACAATGAGCAGTTCTTC	CASSSWGAYNEQFF
.	TRBV19	TRBJ2-2	.	TGTGCCAGTAGTATAAGACTAGACAACACCGGGGAGCTGTTTTTT	CASSIRLDNTGELFF
TRBD1	TRBV9	TRBJ1-1	.	TGTGCCAGCAGCGCACGGCGGGACAGGGATTCCTCTGAAGCTTTCTTT	CASSARRDRDSSEAFF
TRBD1	TRBV14	TRBJ2-7	once	TGTGCCAGCAGCCGCCAGACAGGGGATTACGAGCAGTACTTC	CASSRQTGDYEQYF
.	TRBV10-1	TRBJ1-1	.	TGCGCCAGCAGTGAGTATGCAATTTCTGAAGCTTTCTTT	CASSEYAISEAFF
.	TRBV11-3	TRBJ2-1	.	TGTGCCAGCAGCTCGGCAGGGGAGGCCAATGAGCAGTTCTTC	CASSSAGEANEQFF
.	TRBV5-1	TRBJ1-2	.	TGCGCCAGCAGCTTGTTTGAAGGTAGTAACTATGGCTACACCTTC	CASSLFEGSNYGYTF
.	TRBV6-5	TRBJ1-1	.	TGTGCCAGCAGTCCGGGGGCCGGCACTGAAGCTTTCTTT	CASSPGAGTEAFF
.	TRBV19	TRBJ2-6	.	TGTGCCAGTAGTGAACGTCGTTCTGGGGCCAACGTCCTGACTTTC	CASSERRSGANVLTF
.	TRBV5-1	TRBJ2-1	.	TGCGCCAGCAGCTTGGGCACTAGCTTTTACAATGAGCAGTTCTTC	CASSLGTSFYNEQFF
.	TRBV28	TRBJ2-7	once	TGTGCCAGCCGAACATTTGGCTACGAGCAGTACTTC	CASRTFGYEQYF
TRBD2	TRBV6-1	TRBJ2-7	.	TGTGCCAGCAAAATGGCGGGAGAGGGCTACGAGCAGTACTTC	CASKMAGEGYEQYF
.	TRBV11-3	TRBJ1-1	.	TGTGCCAGCAGCTTATTCGGGGCGGAGAACACTGAAGCTTTCTTT	CASSLFGAENTEAFF
.	TRBV12-5	TRBJ2-1	.	TGTGCTAGTGGTTTGGGGAACAATGAGCAGTTCTTC	CASGLGNNEQFF
TRBD2	TRBV7-2	TRBJ2-5	.	TGTGCCAGCAGGCTAGCGGGAGGGTTCGGAGAGACCCAGTACTTC	CASRLAGGFGETQYF
TRBD1	TRBV10-3	TRBJ2-3	.	TGTGCCATCAGGGCCCACAGGGGTGTGAGCACAGATACGCAGTATTTT	CAIRAHRGVSTDTQYF
.	TRBV5-1	TRBJ2-7	.	TGCGCCAGCAGCTTGGCGGCCTCCCAAGAGCAGTACTTC	CASSLAASQEQYF
.	TRBV5-6	TRBJ1-2	.	TGTGCCAGCAGTTTGAAGGGTAGTAATGGCTACACCTTC	CASSLKGSNGYTF
TRBD1	TRBV5-8	TRBJ2-3	.	TGTGCCAGCAGCCGGACAGGGGGTGATGCAGATACGCAGTATTTT	CASSRTGGDADTQYF
TRBD1	TRBV27	TRBJ2-2	.	TGTGCCAGCAGTTTAGGACAGGGGGTCAACGGGGAGCTGTTTTTT	CASSLGQGVNGELFF
.	TRBV25-1	TRBJ2-1	few	TGTGCCAGCAGTGAATATTCTAGGGACAATGAGCAGTTCTTC	CASSEYSRDNEQFF
.	TRBV18	TRBJ1-6	.	TGTGCCAGCTCACCAGTTCAGGACTTGTATAATTCACCCCTCCACTTT	CASSPVQDLYNSPLHF
.	TRBV5-6	TRBJ2-1	once	TGTGCCAGCAGCTTGGGAGGGGACAATGAGCAGTTCTTC	CASSLGGDNEQFF
TRBD1	TRBV5-1	TRBJ2-2	.	TGCGCCAGCAGCTTGGAGGGACAGGGGCGGACCGGGGAGCTGTTTTTT	CASSLEGQGRTGELFF
.	TRBV2	TRBJ1-3	medium-sized	TGTGCCAGCTCGTTCGGGGGGGGAGGAAACACCATATATTTT	CASSFGGGGNTIYF
.	TRBV18	TRBJ1-5	.	TGTGCCAGCTCACCAGAAATCAATCAGCCCCAGCATTTT	CASSPEINQPQHF
.	TRBV5-4	TRBJ1-5	.	TGTGCCAGCAGCCAAGGGGGGAATAGCAATCAGCCCCAGCATTTT	CASSQGGNSNQPQHF
TRBD2	TRBV19	TRBJ2-5	once	TGTGCCAGTAGTATCTTGACTAGCCAGGACCAAGAGACCCAGTACTTC	CASSILTSQDQETQYF
TRBD2	TRBV10-3	TRBJ2-1	.	TGTGCCATCAGTCCGGGACTAGCGGGGCGCTTCTCCTACAATGAGCAGTTCTTC	CAISPGLAGRFSYNEQFF
.	TRBV5-6	TRBJ2-5	.	TGTGCCAGCAGCCACAAGCGGCTAGAGGAGACCCAGTACTTC	CASSHKRLEETQYF
.	TRBV28	TRBJ2-3	.	TGTGCCAGCAGTTCCGTGGCAGATACGCAGTATTTT	CASSSVADTQYF
TRBD1	TRBV6-5	TRBJ2-4	.	TGTGCCAGCGCACGGGACAGTTCCAAAAACATTCAGTACTTC	CASARDSSKNIQYF
TRBD1	TRBV7-2	TRBJ2-3	.	TGTGCCAGCAGCACTTCAGGGGGCGCCGGGTCAGATACGCAGTATTTT	CASSTSGGAGSDTQYF
TRBD1	TRBV2	TRBJ2-4	.	TGTGCCAGCAGCCCCGGACAGGGGATGGGCAAAAACATTCAGTACTTC	CASSPGQGMGKNIQYF
.	TRBV19	TRBJ2-1	.	TGTGCCAGTAGTTCGTCCGGCAGGGTCCCCCAGAATGAGCAGTTCTTC	CASSSSGRVPQNEQFF
TRBD1	TRBV19	TRBJ1-2	.	TGTGCCAGTAGTCGGGGACAGACGGGTGGCTACACCTTC	CASSRGQTGGYTF
.	TRBV6-6	TRBJ1-3	.	TGTGCCAGCAGTTACTCACCAGGGTATGGAAACACCATATATTTT	CASSYSPGYGNTIYF
.	TRBV6-5	TRBJ1-3	few	TGTGCCAGCAGTTACGGAGGGGGAGGCGGAAACACCATATATTTT	CASSYGGGGGNTIYF
.	TRBV19	TRBJ1-2	few	TGTGCCAGTAGCGGGGGACTCTATGGCTACACCTTC	CASSGGLYGYTF
.	TRBV4-3	TRBJ2-2	.	TGCGCCAGCAGCCAAGAGTGGACGGGGCTCAACACCGGGGAGCTGTTTTTT	CASSQEWTGLNTGELFF
.	TRBV25-1	TRBJ2-7	.	TGTGCCAGCAGTGAATATGGAACCTACGAGCAGTACTTC	CASSEYGTYEQYF
.	TRBV6-6	TRBJ2-3	.	TGTGCCAGCTTGGTCAGGGGAACAGATACGCAGTATTTT	CASLVRGTDTQYF
TRBD1	TRBV30	TRBJ1-5	.	TGTGCCTGGTCCGGGACAGCCAATCAGCCCCAGCATTTT	CAWSGTANQPQHF
.	TRBV19	TRBJ1-4	.	TGTGCCAGTAGTATAAGGCGATTACAAAATGAAAAACTGTTTTTT	CASSIRRLQNEKLFF
.	TRBV19	TRBJ1-5	few	TGTGCCAGTAAACACCAGGCTGGCAATCAGCCCCAGCATTTT	CASKHQAGNQPQHF